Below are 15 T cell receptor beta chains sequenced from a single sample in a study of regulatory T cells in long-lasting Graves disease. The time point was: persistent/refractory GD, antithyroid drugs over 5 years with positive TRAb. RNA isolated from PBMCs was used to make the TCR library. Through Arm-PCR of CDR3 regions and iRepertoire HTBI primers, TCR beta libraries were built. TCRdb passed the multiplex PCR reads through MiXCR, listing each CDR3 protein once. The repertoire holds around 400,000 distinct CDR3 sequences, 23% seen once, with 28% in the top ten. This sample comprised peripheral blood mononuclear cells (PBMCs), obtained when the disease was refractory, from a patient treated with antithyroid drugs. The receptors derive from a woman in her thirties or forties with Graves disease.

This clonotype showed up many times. The CDR3 is CASSLPVHSNQPQHF. CDR3 bases: TGTGCCAGCAGTTTGCCCGTACATAGCAATCAGCCCCAGCATTTT. The rearrangement links TRBV28 to TRBJ1-5; D remains ambiguous. V shed 3 bases and J shed 0 bases, with 9 bases lying between them. The germline CDR1 and CDR2 sequences are MDHEN and SYDVKM. There are 15 residues in the CDR3.

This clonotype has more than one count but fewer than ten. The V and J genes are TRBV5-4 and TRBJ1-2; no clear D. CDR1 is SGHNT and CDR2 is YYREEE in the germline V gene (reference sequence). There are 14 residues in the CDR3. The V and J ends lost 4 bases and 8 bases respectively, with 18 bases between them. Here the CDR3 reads CASSQDPLNGGYTF. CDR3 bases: TGTGCCAGCAGCCAGGACCCGTTAAACGGCGGCTACACCTTC.

CDR3 residues: CASSYGDRGMETQYF. DNA of the CDR3: TGTGCCAGCAGTTACGGGGACCGGGGGATGGAGACCCAGTACTTC. The rearrangement joins TRBV6-2 or TRBV6-3 to TRBJ2-5, with D perhaps matching TRBD2 (6 bases). This CDR3 is 15 amino acids long. With 2 bases removed from V and 5 bases from J, the gap between germline ends came to 15 bases. Germline loops: CDR1 MNHEY, CDR2 SVGEGT.

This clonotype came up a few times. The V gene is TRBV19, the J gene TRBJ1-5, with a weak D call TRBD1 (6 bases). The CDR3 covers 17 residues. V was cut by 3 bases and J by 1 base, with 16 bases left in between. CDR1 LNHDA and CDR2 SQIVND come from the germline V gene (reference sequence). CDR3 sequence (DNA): TGTGCCAGTAGTATTTTGTCGAAGACAGGCAGCAATCAGCCCCAGCATTTT. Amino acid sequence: CASSILSKTGSNQPQHF.

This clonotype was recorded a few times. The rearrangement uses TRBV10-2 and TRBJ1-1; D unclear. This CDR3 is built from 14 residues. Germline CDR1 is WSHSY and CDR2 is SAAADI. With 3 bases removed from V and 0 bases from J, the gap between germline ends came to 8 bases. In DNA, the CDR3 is TGCGCCAGCAGTGATCCACGGATGAACACTGAAGCTTTCTTT. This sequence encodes CASSDPRMNTEAFF.

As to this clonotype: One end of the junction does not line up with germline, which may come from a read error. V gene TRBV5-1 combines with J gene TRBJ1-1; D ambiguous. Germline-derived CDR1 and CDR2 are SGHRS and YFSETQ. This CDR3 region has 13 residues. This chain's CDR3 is CASSSYMNTEAFF. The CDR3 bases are TGTGCCAGCAGTTCCTACATGAACACTGAAGCTTTCTTT.

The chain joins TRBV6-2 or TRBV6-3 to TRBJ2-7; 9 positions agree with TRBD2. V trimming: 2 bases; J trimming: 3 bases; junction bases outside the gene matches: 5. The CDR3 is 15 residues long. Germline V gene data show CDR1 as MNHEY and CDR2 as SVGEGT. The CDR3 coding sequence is TGTGCCAGCAGTTACGATAGCGGGAGTAACTACGAGCAGTACTTC. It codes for CASSYDSGSNYEQYF.

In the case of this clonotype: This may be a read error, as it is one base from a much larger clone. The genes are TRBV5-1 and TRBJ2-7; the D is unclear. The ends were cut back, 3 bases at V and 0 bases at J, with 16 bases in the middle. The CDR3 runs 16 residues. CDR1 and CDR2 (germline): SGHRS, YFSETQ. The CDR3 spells CASSSETTGSSYEQYF. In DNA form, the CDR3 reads TGCGCCAGCAGCTCGGAGACAACGGGTAGCTCCTACGAGCAGTACTTC.

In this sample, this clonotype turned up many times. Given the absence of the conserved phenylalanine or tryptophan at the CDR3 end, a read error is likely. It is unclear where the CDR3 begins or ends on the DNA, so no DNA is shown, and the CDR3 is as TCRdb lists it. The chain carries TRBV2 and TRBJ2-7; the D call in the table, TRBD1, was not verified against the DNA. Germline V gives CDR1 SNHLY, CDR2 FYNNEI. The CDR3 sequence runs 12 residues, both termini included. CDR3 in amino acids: CASSETGPGQPI.

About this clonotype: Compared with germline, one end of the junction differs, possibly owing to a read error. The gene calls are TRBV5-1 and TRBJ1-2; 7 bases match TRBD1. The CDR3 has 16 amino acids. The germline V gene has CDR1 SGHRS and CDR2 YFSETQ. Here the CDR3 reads CTSSLGTQGVYYGYTF. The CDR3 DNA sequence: TGCACCAGCAGCTTGGGGACCCAGGGGGTCTACTATGGCTACACCTTC.

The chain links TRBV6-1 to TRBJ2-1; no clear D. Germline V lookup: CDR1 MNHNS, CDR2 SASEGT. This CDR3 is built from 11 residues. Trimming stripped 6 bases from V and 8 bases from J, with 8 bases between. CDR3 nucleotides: TGTGCCAGCAGGGACCTCTATGAGCAGTTCTTC. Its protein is CASRDLYEQFF.

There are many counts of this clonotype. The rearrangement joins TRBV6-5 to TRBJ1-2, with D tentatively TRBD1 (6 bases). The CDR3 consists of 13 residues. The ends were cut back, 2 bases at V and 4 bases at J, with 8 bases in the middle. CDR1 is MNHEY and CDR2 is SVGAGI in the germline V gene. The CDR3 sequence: CASSYVTGYGYTF. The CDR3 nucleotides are TGTGCCAGCAGTTACGTGACAGGCTATGGCTACACCTTC.

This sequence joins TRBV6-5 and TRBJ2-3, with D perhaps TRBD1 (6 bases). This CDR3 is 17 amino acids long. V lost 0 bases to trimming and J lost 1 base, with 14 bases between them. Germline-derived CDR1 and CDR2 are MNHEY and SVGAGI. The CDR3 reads CASSYSWGPGGTDTQYF. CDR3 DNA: TGTGCCAGCAGTTACTCGTGGGGGCCTGGGGGCACAGATACGCAGTATTTT.

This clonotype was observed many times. CDR3: CASSLIRSSYEQYF. The DNA for the CDR3 is TGTGCCAGCAGCTTGATAAGGAGCTCCTACGAGCAGTACTTC. This chain joins TRBV7-2 and TRBJ2-7; D is unclear. In germline, CDR1 is SGHTA, CDR2 FQGNSA. This CDR3 contains 14 residues. V lost 3 bases and J lost 0, with 9 bases in between.

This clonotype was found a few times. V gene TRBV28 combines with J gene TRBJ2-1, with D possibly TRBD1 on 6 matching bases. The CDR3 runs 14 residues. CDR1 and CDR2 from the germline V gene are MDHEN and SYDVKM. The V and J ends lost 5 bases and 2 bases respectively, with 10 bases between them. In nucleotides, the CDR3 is TGTGCCAGCAGTCCCGGGACAACCTACAATGAGCAGTTCTTC. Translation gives CASSPGTTYNEQFF.